These 32 T cell receptor beta chains share one sample of origin, sequenced in a study of blood T cells in healthy people across ages. Primers used in a second PCR of about 7 to 12 cycles were a sample-barcoded 5' primer and a J-beta primer mix. Using its own MiXCR run on the 5' RACE reads, TCRdb lists one record per CDR3 protein. The sample has 750,000 to 850,000 distinct CDR3 sequences, roughly 25% seen once; the top ten hold 3% to 4%. This sample was also put to use in a study of T cells of mothers and their children.

Sequenced sample: blood. These receptors all come from a boy between 10 and 17 years old in good health.

V and J are TRBV2 and TRBJ2-2; D possibly uses TRBD1 or TRBD2 (5 bases each). This CDR3 has 15 residues. V was shortened by 7 bases and J by 2 bases, with 14 bases between the two germline ends. Per the germline V gene, CDR1 is SNHLY and CDR2 is FYNNEI. The CDR3 coding sequence is TGTGCCAGCACCGAAGAGGGGATAAACACCGGGGAGCTGTTTTTT. Translating it yields CASTEEGINTGELFF.

V is TRBV29-1 and J is TRBJ1-1; unclear D gene. Germline V gene lookup returns CDR1 SQVTM and CDR2 ANQGSEA. The CDR3 contains 11 residues. V dropped 4 bases and J dropped 10 bases, with 13 bases sitting between them. CDR3 residues: CSVVVGIVAFF. In DNA form, the CDR3 reads TGCAGCGTTGTGGTAGGGATTGTAGCTTTCTTT.

This clonotype occurred many times. CDR3 in DNA: TGCGCCAGCAGCGGGAACCATGTGGGGAGCTCTGGAAACACCATATATTTT. Its protein is CASSGNHVGSSGNTIYF. The genes are TRBV5-1 and TRBJ1-3; D is ambiguous. Germline CDR1 is SGHRS and CDR2 is YFSETQ. V was shortened by 4 bases and J by 0 bases, with 17 bases between the two germline ends. This CDR3 has 17 amino acids.

This clonotype appeared many times. V gene TRBV25-1 combines with J gene TRBJ2-5, with D possibly being TRBD1 or TRBD2 (7 bases each). CDR1 and CDR2 (germline): MGHDK, SYGVNS. The CDR3 consists of 14 residues. Trimming shortened V by 4 bases and J by 4 bases, and 13 bases separated the two germline ends. CDR3 loop: CASSAGGGTETQYF. CDR3 in DNA: TGTGCCAGCAGTGCAGGGGGAGGGACAGAGACCCAGTACTTC.

This clonotype was seen a few times. V gene TRBV7-9 combines with J gene TRBJ1-2; D gene ambiguous. The germline V gene encodes CDR1 SEHNR and CDR2 FQNEAQ (reference sequence). V lost 4 bases to trimming and J lost 4 bases, with 7 bases between them. This CDR3 comprises 12 residues. CDR3 sequence reads: CASSSGIYGYTF. The CDR3 DNA reads TGTGCCAGCAGCTCAGGAATCTATGGCTACACCTTC.

This clonotype was counted many times. This chain uses TRBV7-9 with TRBJ1-4; D is ambiguous. Germline CDR1 and CDR2: SEHNR and FQNEAQ (reference sequence). The CDR3 has 11 residues. Trimming removed 3 bases at V and 6 bases at J, with 2 bases between. The CDR3 coding sequence is TGTGCCAGCAGCTTGGATGAAAAACTGTTTTTT. Translated, it gives CASSLDEKLFF.

The gene calls are TRBV5-1 and TRBJ2-3, with a possible D match to TRBD1 (6 bases). The CDR3 covers 14 residues. From germline, CDR1 is SGHRS and CDR2 YFSETQ. Trimming took 3 bases from V and 6 from J, leaving 14 bases between them. DNA of the CDR3: TGCGCCAGCAGCTATGGACAGCCCTCGGATACGCAGTATTTT. Translation: CASSYGQPSDTQYF. Based on the CDR3 plus reference TRBV5-1 and TRBJ2-3, the full variable domain is KAGVTQTPRYLIKTRGQQVTLSCSPISGHRSVSWYQQTPGQGLQFLFEYFSETQRNKGNFPGRFSGRQFSNSRSEMNVSTLELGDSALYLCASSYGQPSDTQYFGPGTRLTVL.

The chain combines TRBV12-3 or TRBV12-4 with TRBJ2-7; 9 bases map to TRBD1. The CDR3 contains 14 residues. J gave up 5 bases and V 8 bases, and 10 bases lay outside the gene matches. CDR3 sequence (DNA): TGTGCCAGCTTGCCTGGGACAGGGACAAACGAGCAGTACTTC. Its protein product is CASLPGTGTNEQYF.

This chain joins TRBV27 and TRBJ1-5; no reliable D call. The CDR3 is made up of 13 amino acids. V was shortened by 4 bases and J by 6 bases, with 10 bases between the two germline ends. CDR1 is MNHEY and CDR2 is SMNVEV in the germline V gene (reference sequence). The CDR3 sequence is CASSYSSSQPQHF. CDR3 bases: TGTGCCAGCAGTTACAGTTCTAGTCAGCCCCAGCATTTT.

The chain carries TRBV7-2 and TRBJ2-5; 10 bases line up with TRBD1. Germline V gene lookup returns CDR1 SGHTA and CDR2 FQGNSA. The CDR3 extends over 16 amino acids. J was trimmed by 5 bases and V by 2 bases; bases with no gene match: 8. The chain's CDR3 is CASSLTGTGVLETQYF. CDR3 bases: TGTGCCAGCAGCTTAACCGGGACAGGGGTCTTGGAGACCCAGTACTTC.

CDR3 sequence: CASSFSSAETQYF. The DNA of the CDR3 is TGCGCCAGCAGTTTCAGTTCGGCAGAGACCCAGTACTTC. The V gene is TRBV4-3, the J gene TRBJ2-5; D not resolved. V shed 6 bases and J shed 4 bases, with 12 bases lying between them. Germline CDR1 LGHNA, CDR2 YSLEER. This CDR3 comprises 13 residues.

This clonotype was counted between two and nine times. The chain has TRBV5-5 and TRBJ1-4; D is undetermined. Looked up from germline, CDR1 is SGHKS and CDR2 is YYEKEE (reference sequence). Trimming left V 4 bases short and J 3 bases short, with 25 bases between. The CDR3 spans 19 residues. CDR3 sequence (DNA): TGTGCCAGCAGCCTGGGGAAAGGGAAAGGGAGCATCGCTAATGAAAAACTGTTTTTT. It translates to CASSLGKGKGSIANEKLFF.

This clonotype was seen only a few times. This chain joins TRBV6-2 or TRBV6-3 and TRBJ2-1; D ambiguous. CDR3 length equals 13 residues. Trimming pared 2 bases from V and 6 bases from J, leaving 8 bases between. CDR1 and CDR2 from the germline V gene are MNHEY and SVGEGT. The CDR3 DNA reads TGTGCCAGCAGTTACCTGCAGGCCAATGAGCAGTTCTTC. This sequence encodes CASSYLQANEQFF.

The chain couples TRBV24-1 to TRBJ1-1; TRBD1 agrees at 7 bases. This CDR3 spans 18 amino acids. Germline trimming cut 2 bases from V and 7 bases from J; bases unmatched to any gene: 18. Germline CDR1 is KGHDR and CDR2 is SFDVKD. The CDR3 DNA follows: TGTGCCACCAGTGATTCCCCTAGGGGGCCAAACATGAACGGTGAAGCTTTCTTT. This encodes CATSDSPRGPNMNGEAFF.

This clonotype was detected only a few times. The J gene is TRBJ2-7, the V gene TRBV20-1, with no clear D. Germline lookup yields CDR1 DFQATT and CDR2 SNEGSKA (reference sequence). V was cut by 5 bases and J by 4 bases, with 12 bases left in between. This CDR3 spans 12 amino acids. CDR3 sequence: CSARTRNYEQYF. CDR3 DNA: TGCAGTGCTCGGACGCGGAATTACGAGCAGTACTTC.

The chain carries TRBV14 and TRBJ1-2; D ambiguous. Trimming left V 5 bases short and J 6 bases short, with 22 bases between. This CDR3 is 16 amino acids long. The germline CDR1 and CDR2 sequences are SGHDN and FVKESK. CDR3 nucleotide sequence: TGTGCCAGCAGCAAAACGAGAAACGTAAACCCGGATGGCTACACCTTC. Translating gives CASSKTRNVNPDGYTF.

This clonotype appeared a few times. The chain links TRBV30 to TRBJ2-5; a weak D match, TRBD1 (6 bases). V lost 2 bases and J 6 bases, leaving 10 bases between the germline ends. CDR3 size: 12 residues. Germline CDR1 is GTSNPN and CDR2 is SVGIG (reference sequence). CDR3: CAWSTGIQTQYF. The CDR3 DNA is TGTGCCTGGAGTACAGGGATACAGACCCAGTACTTC.

This chain links TRBV12-3 or TRBV12-4 with TRBJ2-2, with 11 bases lining up with TRBD2. V shed 3 bases and J 3 bases; nucleotides not matched to a gene: 6. The CDR3 loop spans 17 amino acids. The CDR3 DNA reads as TGTGCCAGCAGTTTCCCGACTAGCGGGGAGCACACCGGGGAGCTGTTTTTT. Amino acid sequence: CASSFPTSGEHTGELFF.

The chain employs TRBV2 and TRBJ2-5, with D possibly called TRBD1 or TRBD2 (5 bases each). TRBJ2-1 explains the end of the DNA better; the J call may be wrong. In germline, CDR1 is SNHLY, CDR2 FYNNEI. The CDR3 contains 11 residues. The CDR3 nucleotides read TGTGCCAGCAGTGAGGGGGATGAGCAGTTCTTC. This sequence encodes CASSEGDEQFF.

Regarding this clonotype: Compared with germline, one end of the junction differs, possibly owing to a read error. This rearrangement joins TRBV5-6 to TRBJ2-5; 10 nucleotides match TRBD1. The germline V gene encodes CDR1 SGHDT and CDR2 YYEEEE. CDR3 length equals 17 residues. In nucleotides, the CDR3 is TGTGCCGGCAGCTTCCCAGACCTCGACAGGGGGCGAGAGACCCAGTACTTC. Translation gives CAGSFPDLDRGRETQYF.

This clonotype was seen more than once but under ten times. The chain is built from TRBV7-2 and TRBJ1-2, with TRBD1 matching over 10 bases. This CDR3 region has 16 residues. Germline CDR1 SGHTA, CDR2 FQGNSA. V lost 1 base, J lost 7 bases, and 9 bases stayed unmatched. The CDR3 bases are TGTGCCAGCAGCTTAGGACAGGGGGCGCAGATGGCTGGCTACACCTTC. This sequence encodes CASSLGQGAQMAGYTF.

This clonotype was seen only a few times. The chain links TRBV28 to TRBJ2-5; the D gene could be TRBD1 or TRBD2 (5 bases each). Gene TRBJ2-7 matches the end of the DNA better, so the J call may be wrong. The CDR3 totals 14 residues. Germline loops: CDR1 MDHEN, CDR2 SYDVKM. The CDR3 region has the DNA TGTGCCAGCAGTTTAAAGGGACGGGCCTACGAGCAGTACTTC. The encoded protein is CASSLKGRAYEQYF.

This sequence joins TRBV14 and TRBJ2-5, with 10 bases lining up with TRBD2. With the DNA end fitting TRBJ2-7 better, the J assignment may be wrong. CDR3 length equals 16 residues. In germline, CDR1 is SGHDN, CDR2 FVKESK. This chain's CDR3 is CASSQWGTSVSSEQYF. CDR3 sequence (DNA): TGTGCCAGCAGCCAATGGGGGACTAGCGTATCGAGCGAGCAGTACTTC.

This clonotype has just a few counts. As DNA, the CDR3 is TGTGCCAGTAGTATATTAGGCTACAATGAGCAGTTCTTC. Its translation: CASSILGYNEQFF. This chain links TRBV19 with TRBJ2-1; D not resolved. Looked up from germline, CDR1 is LNHDA and CDR2 is SQIVND (reference sequence). Trimming shortened V by 2 bases and J by 3 bases, and 5 bases separated the two germline ends. The CDR3 totals 13 residues.

Only a few counts were recorded for this clonotype. The gene calls are TRBV2 and TRBJ2-1, with no clear D. Germline V CDR1 and CDR2: SNHLY, FYNNEI. The CDR3 loop spans 15 amino acids. The V gene lost 6 bases and the J gene lost 11 bases, with 23 bases spanning the gap. The CDR3 DNA reads as TGTGCCAGCAGACCCAATTTGTCTGCCGCCTTGCAGCAGTTCTTC. This encodes CASRPNLSAALQQFF.

The chain joins TRBV30 to TRBJ2-3; weak D call: TRBD2 (5 bases). The V end lost 5 bases, the J end lost 0 bases, and 12 bases lay between the germline ends. CDR3 size: 14 residues. The germline gives CDR1 GTSNPN, CDR2 SVGIG (reference sequence). CDR3 amino acids: CAWDEGISTDTQYF. Here the CDR3 DNA reads TGTGCCTGGGATGAGGGTATAAGCACAGATACGCAGTATTTT.

The chain recombines TRBV5-6 with TRBJ2-5; TRBD2 is a possible D gene (5 bases). The J call could be wrong; TRBJ2-7 is a better fit for the DNA end. The CDR3 spans 13 residues. Germline V gene sequence: CDR1 SGHDT, CDR2 YYEEEE. The CDR3 here is CASSSGLPSEQYF. CDR3 bases: TGTGCCAGCAGCTCAGGACTTCCTAGCGAGCAGTACTTC.

This clonotype appeared many times. The gene calls are TRBV12-3 or TRBV12-4 and TRBJ2-5; D is ambiguous. Trimming stripped 4 bases from V and 2 bases from J, with 11 bases between. This CDR3 is 14 amino acids long. Here the CDR3 reads CASSSGFLQETQYF. The CDR3 DNA sequence: TGTGCCAGCAGTTCAGGTTTCCTACAAGAGACCCAGTACTTC.

The rearrangement uses TRBV29-1 and TRBJ2-2; D is perhaps TRBD1 or TRBD2 (5 bases each). The CDR3 has 13 residues. Per the germline V gene, CDR1 is SQVTM and CDR2 is ANQGSEA. Deletions cut 7 bases from V and 1 base from J, with 10 bases between. The CDR3 DNA sequence: TGCAGCGGTGGGGGAGTGAACACCGGGGAGCTGTTTTTT. Amino acid sequence: CSGGGVNTGELFF.

There are many counts of this clonotype. The rearrangement joins TRBV5-1 to TRBJ2-7; D is perhaps TRBD1 (6 bases). From germline, CDR1 is SGHRS and CDR2 YFSETQ. The CDR3 sequence is 14 residues long. V lost 3 bases to trimming and J lost 5 bases, with 15 bases between them. The CDR3 spells CASSSKQGSHEQYF. In nucleotides, the CDR3 is TGCGCCAGCAGCTCTAAGCAGGGGTCCCACGAGCAGTACTTC.

The rearrangement joins TRBV4-3 to TRBJ2-7; 11 nucleotides line up with TRBD2. The germline V gene has CDR1 LGHNA and CDR2 YSLEER. The trim removed 0 bases at V and 4 bases at J, leaving 2 bases unmatched. CDR3 length: 15 residues. This CDR3 reads CASSQDTSGSYEQYF. CDR3 bases: TGCGCCAGCAGCCAAGATACTAGCGGGAGTTACGAGCAGTACTTC.

V gene TRBV7-2 combines with J gene TRBJ1-2; D uncertain. Germline CDR1 and CDR2: SGHTA and FQGNSA. Trimming removed 1 base from V and 4 bases from J, with 16 bases in between. This CDR3 spans 16 amino acids. CDR3 region: CASSLVSAGQGYGYTF. CDR3 DNA sequence: TGTGCCAGCAGCTTAGTATCGGCAGGCCAAGGCTATGGCTACACCTTC. The entire variable domain, with the rest obtained from reference TRBV7-2 and TRBJ1-2, is as follows: GAGVSQSPSNKVTEKGKDVELRCDPISGHTALYWYRQSLGQGLEFLIYFQGNSAPDKSGLPSDRFSAERTGGSVSTLTIQRTQQEDSAVYLCASSLVSAGQGYGYTFGSGTRLTVV.